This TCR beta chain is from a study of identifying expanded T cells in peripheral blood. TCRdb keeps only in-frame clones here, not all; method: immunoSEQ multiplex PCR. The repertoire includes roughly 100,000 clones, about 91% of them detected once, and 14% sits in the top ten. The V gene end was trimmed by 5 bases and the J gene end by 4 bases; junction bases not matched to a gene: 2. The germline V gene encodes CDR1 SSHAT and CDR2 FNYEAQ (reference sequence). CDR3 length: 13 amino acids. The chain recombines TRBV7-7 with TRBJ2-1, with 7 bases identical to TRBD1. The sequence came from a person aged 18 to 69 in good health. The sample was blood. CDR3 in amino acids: CASSLTGYNEQFF. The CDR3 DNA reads TGTGCCAGCAGCCTGACAGGGTACAATGAGCAGTTCTTC.